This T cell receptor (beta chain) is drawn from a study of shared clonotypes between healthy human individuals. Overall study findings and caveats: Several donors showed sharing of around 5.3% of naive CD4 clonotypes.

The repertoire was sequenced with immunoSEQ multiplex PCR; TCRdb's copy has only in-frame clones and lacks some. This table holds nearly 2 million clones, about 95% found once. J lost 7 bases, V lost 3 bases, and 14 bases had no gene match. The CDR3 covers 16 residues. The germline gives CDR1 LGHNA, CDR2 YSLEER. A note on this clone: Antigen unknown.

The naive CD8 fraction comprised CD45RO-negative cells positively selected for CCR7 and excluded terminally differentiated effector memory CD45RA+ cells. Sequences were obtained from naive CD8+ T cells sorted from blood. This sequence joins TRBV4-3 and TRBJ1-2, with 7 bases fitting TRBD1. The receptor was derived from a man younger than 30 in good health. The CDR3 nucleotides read TGCGCCAGCAGCCATAGCGGGGAGGGGGCGAATTCTGGCTACACCTTC. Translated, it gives CASSHSGEGANSGYTF.